This passage covers 13 T cell receptor beta chains from one sample sequenced in a study of blood T cell repertoires in COVID-19. Assay used: immunoSEQ multiplex PCR; TCRdb lists only in-frame clones, some missing. This sample has over 85,000 clones, with around 90% found just once. The sample taken for sequencing was peripheral blood. All receptors derive from a human donor in a cohort sampled during active COVID-19.

The chain carries TRBV7-9 and TRBJ2-4, with TRBD2 identical over 8 bases. CDR3 size: 15 residues. From germline, CDR1 is SEHNR and CDR2 FQNEAQ (reference sequence). Losses at the gene ends were 5 bases for V and 5 bases for J; bases not matched to a gene: 8. CDR3 residues: CASSAGAGAENIQYF. The CDR3 coding sequence is TGTGCCAGCAGCGCCGGAGCGGGGGCAGAAAACATTCAGTACTTC.

This clone was recorded a few times. The chain joins TRBV27 to TRBJ1-5; 7 bases fit TRBD1. J lost 5 bases, V lost 6 bases, and 7 bases had no gene match. The germline gives CDR1 MNHEY, CDR2 SMNVEV (reference sequence). The CDR3 spans 14 residues. CDR3 bases: TGTGCCAGCAGGCCGACAGGGATATATCAGCCCCAGCATTTT. Protein product: CASRPTGIYQPQHF.

The chain has TRBV27 and TRBJ2-1, with D perhaps matching TRBD2 (6 bases). Germline loops: CDR1 MNHEY, CDR2 SMNVEV (reference sequence). This CDR3 is 16 amino acids long. Trimming took off 3 bases at V and 2 bases at J, with 14 bases between the two ends. As DNA, the CDR3 is TGTGCCAGCAGTTTGAGTAGCGGCCACCCCTACAATGAGCAGTTCTTC. Protein product: CASSLSSGHPYNEQFF.

The chain has TRBV18 and TRBJ2-7; D possibly corresponds to TRBD1 (5 bases). The length of the CDR3 is 14 residues. V lost 6 bases, J lost 0 bases, and 12 bases lay in between. CDR1 KGHSH and CDR2 LQKENI come from the germline V gene. The CDR3 coding sequence is TGTGCCAGCTCGCTTACCAGGGACTCCTACGAGCAGTACTTC. It specifies CASSLTRDSYEQYF.

The chain has TRBV7-2 and TRBJ2-1; TRBD1 is a possible D gene (5 bases). CDR1 and CDR2 (germline): SGHTA, FQGNSA. V lost 3 bases and J 0 bases, leaving 12 bases between the germline ends. CDR3 length: 16 residues. In DNA form, the CDR3 reads TGTGCCAGCAGCTTCCAGACAGCGAGCTCCTACAATGAGCAGTTCTTC. It yields the protein CASSFQTASSYNEQFF.

The CDR3 protein is CASTRIGGDTQYF. DNA for the CDR3: TGTGCCAGCACTCGGATCGGGGGAGATACGCAGTATTTT. The V and J genes are TRBV6-5 and TRBJ2-3; D might be TRBD2 (6 bases). Germline loops: CDR1 MNHEY, CDR2 SVGAGI. Trimming cost V 7 bases and J 5 bases, with 13 bases left between them. The CDR3 runs to 13 residues.

In nucleotides, the CDR3 is TGTGCCAGCAGTAAACCGGGACTAGCGGTCACCGGGGAGCTGTTTTTT. It is translated as CASSKPGLAVTGELFF. This rearrangement joins TRBV6-2 or TRBV6-3 to TRBJ2-2; TRBD2 agrees at 11 bases. Germline trimming cut 5 bases from V and 4 bases from J; bases unmatched to any gene: 6. The CDR3 loop spans 16 amino acids. Germline values: CDR1 MNHEY, CDR2 SVGEGT.

This clone was found once. This chain uses TRBV5-1 with TRBJ1-1; D not resolved. Trimming removed 4 bases from V and 1 base from J, with 17 bases in between. This CDR3 spans 16 amino acids. Germline V gives CDR1 SGHRS, CDR2 YFSETQ. DNA of the CDR3: TGCGCCAGCAGCCCTATAGTATCATACGGGAACACTGAAGCTTTCTTT. Residues: CASSPIVSYGNTEAFF.

This chain joins TRBV5-1 and TRBJ2-5; 7 nucleotides align to TRBD2. Losses at the gene ends were 2 bases for V and 4 bases for J; bases not matched to a gene: 8. This CDR3 has 15 amino acids. CDR1 and CDR2 from the germline V gene are SGHRS and YFSETQ. CDR3 region: CASSFGGGPGETQYF. In nucleotides, the CDR3 is TGCGCCAGCAGCTTCGGGGGAGGGCCCGGAGAGACCCAGTACTTC.

V usage is TRBV24-1 and J usage is TRBJ2-1; maybe TRBD2 (5 bases). Trimming cost V 4 bases and J 5 bases, with 5 bases left between them. The germline V gene encodes CDR1 KGHDR and CDR2 SFDVKD. CDR3 length equals 12 residues. This CDR3 is CATSDGNNEQFF. The CDR3, as DNA: TGTGCCACCAGTGACGGGAACAATGAGCAGTTCTTC.

The rearrangement joins TRBV19 to TRBJ1-6; TRBD1 might be the D (5 bases). V lost 5 bases and J 8 bases, leaving 13 bases between the germline ends. Germline V lookup: CDR1 LNHDA, CDR2 SQIVND (reference sequence). The CDR3 extends over 14 amino acids. CDR3: CASSRQGQDSPLHF. The CDR3 DNA sequence: TGTGCCAGTAGTCGGCAGGGCCAGGATTCACCCCTCCACTTT.

Notes on this clone: The sample has other DNA sequences that encode this CDR3 too. V usage is TRBV18 and J usage is TRBJ1-4, with unresolved D. Germline V gene sequence: CDR1 KGHSH, CDR2 LQKENI. There are 14 residues in the CDR3. Trimming took 6 bases from V and 0 from J, leaving 8 bases between them. CDR3 nucleotides: TGTGCCAGCTCCCCGGGTGCAACTAATGAAAAACTGTTTTTT. Its translation is CASSPGATNEKLFF.

This clone was seen a single time. The chain carries TRBV10-2 and TRBJ1-2; 7 bases fit TRBD1. CDR1 and CDR2 (germline): WSHSY, SAAADI. The J segment lost 10 bases and the V segment lost 5 bases, leaving 7 bases of the junction unmatched. The CDR3 spans 12 residues. CDR3 loop: CASSKADRIYTF. The DNA of the CDR3 is TGCGCCAGCAGTAAAGCGGACAGGATCTACACCTTC.